The 32 T cell receptor beta chains below were found in one sample sequenced in a study of CD8 T cells in Susac syndrome. Random hexamers were used to reverse transcribe an amount of about 0.45 to 1 ug RNA. From the immunoSEQ multiplex PCR reads, TCRdb called clonotypes with MiXCR, one entry per CDR3 protein. The data hold some 130,000 distinct CDR3 sequences, with more than 85% observed a single time. Sequenced material: CD8+ T cells from PBMCs. The receptor set was obtained from a human donor with Susac syndrome.

V gene TRBV20-1 combines with J gene TRBJ2-1, with 8 bases matching TRBD2. The CDR3 length is 15 residues. The junction had 12 bases not matched to a gene; V was cut back by 3 bases and J by 8 bases. Germline-derived CDR1 and CDR2 are DFQATT and SNEGSKA (reference sequence). CDR3 sequence reads: CSARFEGLVSDEQFF. In DNA form, the CDR3 reads TGCAGTGCTAGGTTCGAGGGACTAGTTTCCGATGAGCAGTTCTTC.

This chain uses TRBV30 with TRBJ2-3; TRBD2 aligns across 11 bases. Germline V gene data show CDR1 as GTSNPN and CDR2 as SVGIG (reference sequence). The ends lost 1 base at V and 5 bases at J; junction bases unmatched: 2. There are 14 residues in the CDR3. As DNA, the CDR3 is TGTGCCTGGAGTGGAACTAGCGGGAGAGATACGCAGTATTTT. Its protein is CAWSGTSGRDTQYF.

The V and J genes are TRBV7-8 and TRBJ2-3; 8 bases align to TRBD1. This CDR3 has 16 residues. CDR1 is SGHVS and CDR2 is FQNEAQ in the germline V gene. With 1 base clipped from V and 5 bases from J, the junction kept 8 bases outside the gene matches. For the CDR3, the DNA is TGTGCCAGCAGCTTAGGGCAGGGGGCACTGGGAGATACGCAGTATTTT. Protein sequence: CASSLGQGALGDTQYF. The full variable domain, rest sourced from reference TRBV7-8 and TRBJ2-3, is GAGVSQSPRYKVAKRGQDVALRCDPISGHVSLFWYQQALGQGPEFLTYFQNEAQLDKSGLPSDRFFAERPEGSVSTLKIQRTQQEDSAVYLCASSLGQGALGDTQYFGPGTRLTVL.

The gene calls are TRBV7-6 and TRBJ1-2, with 8 positions matching TRBD1. Germline V lookup: CDR1 SGHVS, CDR2 FNYEAQ. The CDR3 sequence is 15 residues long. The V gene end was trimmed by 5 bases and the J gene end by 7 bases; junction bases not matched to a gene: 12. CDR3 sequence (DNA): TGTGCCAGCAGCCACCCCGAGACAGGGGCCGGTGGCTACACCTTC. It yields the protein CASSHPETGAGGYTF.

The chain has TRBV2 and TRBJ1-1; D gene ambiguous. CDR1 SNHLY and CDR2 FYNNEI come from the germline V gene. This CDR3 has 12 residues. The V and J ends lost 8 bases and 2 bases respectively, with 9 bases between them. The CDR3 bases are TGTGCCAGCGGACTCGGAAACACTGAAGCTTTCTTT. Protein product: CASGLGNTEAFF.

This clonotype has a single count. The chain couples TRBV20-1 to TRBJ1-2; TRBD1 matches 7 bases. Germline CDR1 and CDR2: DFQATT and SNEGSKA (reference sequence). The trim removed 0 bases at V and 1 base at J, leaving 17 bases unmatched. The CDR3 contains 19 residues. As DNA, the CDR3 is TGCAGTGCTAGAGATTGGGAAGGGGGAACAGGGGAGATTAACTATGGCTACACCTTC. This translates into CSARDWEGGTGEINYGYTF.

V gene TRBV15 combines with J gene TRBJ1-5; D is possibly TRBD1 (6 bases). V was cut by 3 bases and J by 4 bases, with 13 bases left in between. CDR3 size: 15 residues. The germline gives CDR1 LNHNV, CDR2 YYDKDF (reference sequence). CDR3 bases: TGTGCCACCAGCAGTTTCGAACAGGGAAATCAGCCCCAGCATTTT. Amino acid sequence: CATSSFEQGNQPQHF.

The rearrangement uses TRBV2 and TRBJ2-5; perhaps D is TRBD1 or TRBD2 (5 bases each). The ends were cut back, 6 bases at V and 2 bases at J, with 10 bases in the middle. The CDR3 contains 13 residues. Germline V lookup: CDR1 SNHLY, CDR2 FYNNEI. CDR3 in amino acids: CASRGRVQETQYF. The CDR3 DNA sequence: TGTGCCAGCAGGGGGCGGGTACAAGAGACCCAGTACTTC.

V is TRBV19 and J is TRBJ1-2, with TRBD1 matching 9 bases. The CDR3 contains 13 residues. Germline V gene data show CDR1 as LNHDA and CDR2 as SQIVND (reference sequence). Trimming at V came to 8 bases and at J to 3 bases, leaving 4 bases not matched to a gene. The CDR3 loop reads CASGDRGYYGYTF. The CDR3 DNA is TGTGCCAGTGGAGACAGGGGGTACTATGGCTACACCTTC.

The chain uses TRBV3-1 and TRBJ2-7, with D perhaps TRBD1 (5 bases). CDR3 length: 15 residues. V was cut by 3 bases and J by 2 bases, with 14 bases left in between. Germline V gives CDR1 LGHDT, CDR2 YNNKEL (reference sequence). CDR3 residues: CASSHSRATTYEQYF. CDR3 sequence (DNA): TGTGCCAGCAGCCATTCCAGGGCCACAACCTACGAGCAGTACTTC.

The chain carries TRBV7-2 and TRBJ2-3, with D perhaps being TRBD1 or TRBD2 (5 bases each). V lost 2 bases, J lost 4 bases, and 16 bases lay in between. The CDR3 loop spans 16 amino acids. CDR1 is SGHTA, CDR2 FQGNSA, per germline. CDR3 in DNA: TGTGCCAGCAGCTTAACCGGGACGTACGACGCAGATACGCAGTATTTT. Its protein product is CASSLTGTYDADTQYF.

The chain employs TRBV7-8 and TRBJ2-6, with D hard to call. Trimming cost V 5 bases and J 1 base, with 6 bases left between them. This CDR3 is built from 14 residues. CDR1 is SGHVS and CDR2 is FQNEAQ in the germline V gene. The CDR3 here is CASSGGSGANVLTF. The DNA for the CDR3 is TGTGCCAGCAGCGGTGGTTCTGGGGCCAACGTCCTGACTTTC.

This clonotype occurred a few times. V is TRBV29-1 and J is TRBJ2-4; D unresolved. CDR1 is SQVTM and CDR2 is ANQGSEA in the germline V gene. The CDR3 consists of 13 residues. The V end was cut by 0 bases, the J end by 6 bases, with 9 bases between. The CDR3 here is CSVEDHNRNIQYF. Here the CDR3 DNA reads TGCAGCGTTGAAGATCATAACAGAAACATTCAGTACTTC.

The genes are TRBV27 and TRBJ1-5; D gene uncertain. V was trimmed by 0 bases and J by 4 bases, leaving 7 bases between them. CDR1 MNHEY and CDR2 SMNVEV come from the germline V gene (reference sequence). CDR3 length: 14 residues. The CDR3: CASSLSILNQPQHF. CDR3 coding DNA: TGTGCCAGCAGTTTATCGATCCTTAATCAGCCCCAGCATTTT.

The chain links TRBV4-1 to TRBJ1-1; the match to TRBD1 covers 7 bases. The CDR3 loop spans 15 amino acids. V shed 8 bases, J shed 3 bases, and the junction held 12 bases outside the gene matches. CDR1 is MGHRA and CDR2 is YSYEKL in the germline V gene. CDR3 amino acids: CASGMRQGLDTEAFF. In nucleotides, the CDR3 is TGCGCCAGCGGCATGAGACAGGGTTTGGACACTGAAGCTTTCTTT.

Only one count was recorded for this clonotype. J is TRBJ2-3 and V is TRBV28; D not resolved. CDR3 length: 15 residues. Germline V gene lookup returns CDR1 MDHEN and CDR2 SYDVKM. V was pared by 10 bases and J by 1 base, with 18 bases between. This CDR3 reads CANRRARVGTDTQYF. The CDR3 bases are TGTGCCAACCGACGAGCAAGGGTCGGCACAGATACGCAGTATTTT. The complete variable domain, with remaining parts taken from reference TRBV28 and TRBJ2-3, reads DVKVTQSSRYLVKRTGEKVFLECVQDMDHENMFWYRQDPGLGLRLIYFSYDVKMKEKGDIPEGYSVSREKKERFSLILESASTNQTSMYLCANRRARVGTDTQYFGPGTRLTVL.

The genes are TRBV30 and TRBJ2-1; D is possibly TRBD1 or TRBD2 (5 bases each). This CDR3 is 12 amino acids long. Germline lookup yields CDR1 GTSNPN and CDR2 SVGIG (reference sequence). V was trimmed by 4 bases and J by 7 bases, leaving 11 bases between them. CDR3 bases: TGTGCCTGGACCCCCGGGGCAAATGAGCAGTTCTTC. As protein: CAWTPGANEQFF.

This clonotype was seen only once. The V gene is TRBV6-2 or TRBV6-3, the J gene TRBJ1-2, with a possible D match to TRBD1 (6 bases). The CDR3 is made up of 15 amino acids. Trimming took 2 bases from V and 6 from J, leaving 16 bases between them. Germline lookup yields CDR1 MNHEY and CDR2 SVGEGT. The CDR3 protein is CASSYIAGDEDGYTF. In DNA form, the CDR3 reads TGTGCCAGCAGTTACATAGCAGGGGACGAGGATGGCTACACCTTC.

V is TRBV6-1 and J is TRBJ2-7; 7 nucleotides align to TRBD2. The V gene's germline CDR1 is MNHNS and CDR2 SASEGT. J gave up 3 bases and V 0 bases, and 8 bases lay outside the gene matches. The CDR3 is 16 residues long. In nucleotides, the CDR3 is TGTGCCAGCAGTGAAGCGGCTAGCGGCGCTGTCTACGAGCAGTACTTC. Protein product: CASSEAASGAVYEQYF.

This clonotype was counted once. The chain combines TRBV20-1 with TRBJ2-5; D remains unclear. Germline CDR1 DFQATT, CDR2 SNEGSKA (reference sequence). V shed 6 bases and J shed 0 bases, with 17 bases lying between them. The CDR3 loop spans 15 amino acids. CDR3 DNA sequence: TGCAGTGCCCCTGATGGGCTAACCGACCAAGAGACCCAGTACTTC. It encodes CSAPDGLTDQETQYF.

The chain is built from TRBV4-1 and TRBJ1-4; 7 nucleotides line up with TRBD1. The ends lost 2 bases at V and 4 bases at J; junction bases unmatched: 7. The CDR3 consists of 16 residues. The germline gives CDR1 MGHRA, CDR2 YSYEKL. CDR3 in amino acids: CASSQRPTGVNEKLFF. Here the CDR3 DNA reads TGCGCCAGCAGCCAACGGCCCACAGGGGTTAATGAAAAACTGTTTTTT.

This clonotype was counted a single time. The rearrangement uses TRBV7-8 and TRBJ1-2; D unclear. Germline assignment: CDR1 SGHVS and CDR2 FQNEAQ. Trimming left V 0 bases short and J 0 bases short, with 11 bases between. CDR3 length equals 16 residues. CDR3 bases: TGTGCCAGCAGCTTAGCGCGGGTTTCATCTAACTATGGCTACACCTTC. Translation gives CASSLARVSSNYGYTF.

This chain joins TRBV29-1 and TRBJ2-1; no clear D. Between the trimmed V and J ends, which lost 6 bases and 2 bases, there was a span of 11 bases. Germline assignment: CDR1 SQVTM and CDR2 ANQGSEA. The CDR3 consists of 13 residues. Here the CDR3 DNA reads TGCAGCGTGATTGAGACAACCTACAATGAGCAGTTCTTC. As protein: CSVIETTYNEQFF.

The chain uses TRBV7-8 and TRBJ1-1; D gene unclear. Germline CDR1 SGHVS, CDR2 FQNEAQ. V gave up 0 bases and J gave up 1 base, with 12 bases separating them. This CDR3 has 16 amino acids. CDR3 coding DNA: TGTGCCAGCAGCTTAGCGCAAGGCGGAACGAACACTGAAGCTTTCTTT. It specifies CASSLAQGGTNTEAFF. The variable domain in full, with the rest retrieved from reference TRBV7-8 and TRBJ1-1, is GAGVSQSPRYKVAKRGQDVALRCDPISGHVSLFWYQQALGQGPEFLTYFQNEAQLDKSGLPSDRFFAERPEGSVSTLKIQRTQQEDSAVYLCASSLAQGGTNTEAFFGQGTRLTVV.

The CDR3 spells CASSLGRSSYNEQFF. CDR3 nucleotides: TGTGCCAGCAGCTTGGGCAGGAGCTCCTACAATGAGCAGTTCTTC. This chain uses TRBV5-6 with TRBJ2-1, with no clear D. The CDR3 consists of 15 residues. Germline V gene data show CDR1 as SGHDT and CDR2 as YYEEEE. Trimming took off 0 bases at V and 0 bases at J, with 7 bases between the two ends.

This rearrangement joins TRBV5-6 to TRBJ2-1; 10 positions agree with TRBD2. This CDR3 region has 18 residues. The germline V gene has CDR1 SGHDT and CDR2 YYEEEE. Losses at the gene ends were 0 bases for V and 3 bases for J; bases not matched to a gene: 9. The CDR3 DNA reads TGTGCCAGCAGCTTGGCCGCTCTAGCGGGAGTTGTCTACAATGAGCAGTTCTTC. Its protein is CASSLAALAGVVYNEQFF. The full variable domain, completed using reference TRBV5-6 and TRBJ2-1, is DAGVTQSPTHLIKTRGQQVTLRCSPKSGHDTVSWYQQALGQGPQFIFQYYEEEERQRGNFPDRFSGHQFPNYSSELNVNALLLGDSALYLCASSLAALAGVVYNEQFFGPGTRLTVL.

The CDR3: CASSELDVSYNEQFF. CDR3 DNA sequence: TGTGCCAGCAGCGAACTAGATGTGTCCTACAATGAGCAGTTCTTC. V usage is TRBV9 and J usage is TRBJ2-1, with D possibly TRBD2 on 5 matching bases. The ends were cut back, 3 bases at V and 1 base at J, with 11 bases in the middle. The germline V gene has CDR1 SGDLS and CDR2 YYNGEE. The CDR3 runs 15 residues.

V and J are TRBV12-5 and TRBJ2-1, with TRBD2 matching 10 bases. V was clipped by 2 bases and J by 4 bases; unmatched bases: 5. Germline V gives CDR1 LGHNT, CDR2 FRNRAP. The CDR3 extends over 16 amino acids. CDR3 nucleotides: TGTGCTAGTGGTTTGAGCGGGACTAGCGTTTACAATGAGCAGTTCTTC. Amino acids: CASGLSGTSVYNEQFF.

J is TRBJ2-7 and V is TRBV7-9; TRBD1 might be the D (5 bases). The CDR3 length is 12 residues. CDR1 and CDR2 (germline): SEHNR, FQNEAQ (reference sequence). With 5 bases removed from V and 3 bases from J, the gap between germline ends came to 8 bases. For the CDR3, the DNA is TGTGCCAGCAGCACGACAGTCTACGAGCAGTACTTC. It codes for CASSTTVYEQYF.

The rearrangement uses TRBV10-3 and TRBJ2-5, with 7 bases that match TRBD2. The CDR3 length is 13 residues. V shed 6 bases and J 0 bases; nucleotides not matched to a gene: 1. Looked up from germline, CDR1 is ENHRY and CDR2 is SYGVKD. Here the CDR3 DNA reads TGTGCCATCAGCGGGGGGAACCAAGAGACCCAGTACTTC. As protein: CAISGGNQETQYF.

The chain links TRBV2 to TRBJ2-1; D gene ambiguous. Trimming cost V 10 bases and J 7 bases, with 11 bases left between them. The CDR3 has 11 amino acids. Per the germline V gene, CDR1 is SNHLY and CDR2 is FYNNEI. DNA of the CDR3: TGTGCCACCCGTGGTCAGAATGAGCAGTTCTTC. Its translation is CATRGQNEQFF. Full variable domain (remainder filled in from reference TRBV2 and TRBJ2-1): EPEVTQTPSHQVTQMGQEVILRCVPISNHLYFYWYRQILGQKVEFLVSFYNNEISEKSEIFDDQFSVERPDGSNFTLKIRSTKLEDSAMYFCATRGQNEQFFGPGTRLTVL.

The genes are TRBV27 and TRBJ2-7; D gene uncertain. The CDR3 extends over 12 amino acids. Between the trimmed V and J ends, which lost 6 bases and 3 bases, there was a span of 9 bases. The germline CDR1 and CDR2 sequences are MNHEY and SMNVEV (reference sequence). CDR3 in DNA: TGTGCCAGCAGGGACCAAAACTACGAGCAGTACTTC. Its protein product is CASRDQNYEQYF.